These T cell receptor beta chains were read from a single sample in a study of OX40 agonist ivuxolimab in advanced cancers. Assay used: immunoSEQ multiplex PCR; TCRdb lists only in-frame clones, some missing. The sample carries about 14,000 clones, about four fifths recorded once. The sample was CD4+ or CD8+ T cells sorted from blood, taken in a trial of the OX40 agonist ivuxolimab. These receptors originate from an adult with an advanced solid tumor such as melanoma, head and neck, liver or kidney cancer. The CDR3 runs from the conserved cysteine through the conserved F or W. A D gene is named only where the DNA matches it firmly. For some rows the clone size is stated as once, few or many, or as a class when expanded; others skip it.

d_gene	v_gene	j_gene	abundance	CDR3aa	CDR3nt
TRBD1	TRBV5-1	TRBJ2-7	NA	CASSTGQGLLSYEQYF	TGCGCCAGCAGCACGGGACAGGGCCTACTCTCCTACGAGCAGTACTTC
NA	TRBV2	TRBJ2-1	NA	CGVRGAYNEQFF	TGCGGCGTTCGGGGGGCTTACAATGAGCAGTTCTTC
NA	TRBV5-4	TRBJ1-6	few	CASSFSLNSPLHF	TGTGCCAGCAGCTTTTCCCTCAATTCACCCCTCCACTTT
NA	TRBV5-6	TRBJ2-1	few	CASSPDRSYYNEQFF	TGTGCCAGCAGCCCTGACAGGTCATACTACAATGAGCAGTTCTTC
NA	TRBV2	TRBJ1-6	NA	CASSDAVSSYNSPLHF	TGTGCCAGCAGTGACGCAGTATCCTCCTATAATTCACCCCTCCACTTT
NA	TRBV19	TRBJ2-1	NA	CASSISADSSYNEQFF	TGTGCCAGTAGTATATCAGCAGACAGCTCCTACAATGAGCAGTTCTTC
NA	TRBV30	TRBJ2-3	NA	CAWSVTGEYADTQYF	TGTGCCTGGAGTGTAACGGGGGAGTACGCAGATACGCAGTATTTT
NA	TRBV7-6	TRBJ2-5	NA	CASSLFRGKETQYF	TGTGCCAGCAGCTTATTCAGGGGAAAAGAGACCCAGTACTTC
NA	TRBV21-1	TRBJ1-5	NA	CASSKKQIRQPQHF	TGTGCCAGCAGCAAAAAACAGATAAGACAGCCCCAGCATTTT
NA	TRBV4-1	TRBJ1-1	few	CASSPTNTEAFF	TGCGCCAGCAGTCCGACGAACACTGAAGCTTTCTTT
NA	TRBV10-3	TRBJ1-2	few	CAISESGLGDDYGYTF	TGTGCCATCAGTGAGTCCGGGTTAGGGGATGACTATGGCTACACCTTC
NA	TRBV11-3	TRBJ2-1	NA	CASSHSHNEQFF	TGTGCCAGCAGCCACTCCCACAATGAGCAGTTCTTC
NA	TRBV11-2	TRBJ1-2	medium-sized	CASSLGLQLDGYTF	TGTGCCAGCAGCTTAGGGCTTCAGCTAGATGGCTACACCTTC
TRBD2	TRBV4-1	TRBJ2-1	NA	CASSQDGTSGSRYNEQFF	TGCGCCAGCAGCCAAGATGGGACTAGCGGGAGTAGGTACAATGAGCAGTTCTTC
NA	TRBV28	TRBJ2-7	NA	CASSWGNYEQYF	TGTGCCAGCAGTTGGGGCAACTACGAGCAGTACTTC
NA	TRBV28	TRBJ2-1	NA	CASSGSGRPYNEQFF	TGTGCCAGCAGTGGGTCGGGCCGCCCCTACAATGAGCAGTTCTTC
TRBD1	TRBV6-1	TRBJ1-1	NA	CASYRGETEAFF	TGTGCCAGTTACAGGGGGGAGACTGAAGCTTTCTTT
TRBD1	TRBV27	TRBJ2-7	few	CASSLWGQAAYEQYF	TGTGCCAGCAGTTTATGGGGACAGGCCGCCTACGAGCAGTACTTC
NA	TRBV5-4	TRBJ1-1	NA	CASRNSFMNTEAFF	TGTGCCAGCAGGAACAGTTTCATGAACACTGAAGCTTTCTTT
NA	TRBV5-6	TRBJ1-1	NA	CASSLGSSGTFF	TGTGCCAGCAGCTTGGGATCTTCGGGGACTTTCTTT
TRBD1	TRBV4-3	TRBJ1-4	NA	CASSQPGQFNEKLFF	TGCGCCAGCAGCCAACCGGGACAGTTCAATGAAAAACTGTTTTTT
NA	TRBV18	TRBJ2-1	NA	CASSPLGRNEQFF	TGTGCCAGCTCACCGCTGGGCCGTAATGAGCAGTTCTTC
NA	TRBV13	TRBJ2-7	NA	CASSEAGFPYEQYF	TGTGCCAGCAGCGAAGCAGGGTTCCCCTACGAGCAGTACTTC
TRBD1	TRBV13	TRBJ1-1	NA	CASSPDRGNTEAFF	TGTGCCAGCAGCCCGGACAGGGGGAACACTGAAGCTTTCTTT
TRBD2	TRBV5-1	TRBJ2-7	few	CASSPGTSAYEQYF	TGCGCCAGCAGCCCCGGGACTAGCGCTTACGAGCAGTACTTC